Sequencing of this T cell receptor (beta chain) was carried out in a study of regulatory T cells in long-lasting Graves disease (dated by TCRdb to 2020 to 2023). Looking at the study overall: Antithyroid drugs had been taken for less than 3 months by newly diagnosed Graves' disease patients. This study used TCR sequencing and RNA sequencing of peripheral blood to compare persistent Graves' disease patients against newly diagnosed Graves' disease patients. The study took place in China and was registered as a clinical trial. TCR sequencing covered some 13 persistent and 20 or so newly diagnosed Graves' disease patients, some 33 samples in total.

This clonotype occurred many times. The antigen it recognizes is unknown. Per-nucleotide qualities are absent, and no much larger clonotype sits a single base away. Taken with the paper, the label for time point translates to: newly diagnosed GD, antithyroid drugs for less than 3 months. For both TCR sequencing and RNA sequencing, RNA was extracted from PBMCs using TRIzol. Graves' disease was diagnosed according to American Thyroid Association guidelines. Patients were recruited from an endocrinology department in Xi'an, China. Each patient gave around 9.2 milliliters of peripheral blood, collected in an EDTA anticoagulant tube. PBMCs were isolated by Ficoll Paque Plus density gradient separation without further T cell sorting. An Agilent 2100 Bioanalyzer and agarose gel were used to assess RNA quality, and a NanoDrop 2000 was used to measure RNA concentration. Deletion took 6 bases off V and 1 base off J, with a span of 13 bases between the germline ends. Spanning cysteine to phenylalanine, the CDR3 consists of 15 amino acids. The entry retains the CDR3 DNA only, 45 bases that are in frame from base 1.

Library preparation was by multiplex PCR. Sequencing was carried out with an Illumina HiSeq 4000. CDR3 regions were amplified by Arm-PCR with iRepertoire HTBI primers to construct TCR beta libraries. PCR products were gel purified before sequencing. Per the authors' processing: Gene usage analysis of CDR3 amino acid clonotypes used the 62 TRBV and about 15 TRBJ segments found across samples. COPE and FqMerger were used to merge filtered high-quality paired reads into contigs. Contigs were aligned with BLAST to IMGT TRBV, TRBD and TRBJ reference genes, and CDR3 was defined per IMGT. Highly expanded clones were defined as clonotypes with a frequency above 0.1%. Shannon entropy was used to measure repertoire diversity, and the Gini coefficient was used to measure V-J evenness. Public clonotypes were defined as clonotypes shared by more than one individual. TCRdb applied fastp at Q25 and MiXCR to the public reads, then kept only in-frame beta chains. Merged by CDR3 protein, the rows form single entries marked with the most common genes and DNA. None of the V and J calls come from the authors' own analysis; TCRdb made them. A total of about 210,000 distinct CDR3 sequences appear in this sample, roughly 19% of them only once. The biggest ten clones account for 12% of the sample.

The paper as a whole reports these results and caveats: The small sample size was acknowledged by the authors as a limitation that may reduce accuracy. Preferential use of TRBV28, TRBJ1-2 and TRBJ2-5 was observed in persistent disease, whereas TRBV20-1 and TRBJ2-1 were favored in newly diagnosed disease. Only the TCR beta chain was sequenced and analyzed. Persistent Graves' disease patients showed lower TCR Shannon entropy and fewer highly expanded clones than newly diagnosed patients, suggesting clonal expansion. A larger number of public clonotypes was shared among persistent patients (approximately 2,500) than among newly diagnosed patients (around 890). Peripheral blood alone was examined, since thyroid tissue, which constituted the primary lesion, could not be accessed.

The sample was also linked to a second study, of T cells in Graves' hyperthyroidism and ophthalmopathy. As the second paper documents: Stable Graves' hyperthyroidism was defined as no progression to ophthalmopathy during 18 months of follow-up. Hyperthyroidism patients were aged 18 to 65 years and newly diagnosed, with disease duration of less than 2 months. Exclusion was applied to patients with uncontrolled infections, other autoimmune diseases, pregnancy or lactation. Diagnoses were established on the basis of clinical symptoms, serum thyroxine and TRAb, thyroid ultrasound, and orbital computed tomography. The first round of RT-PCR for the TCR CDR3 was performed with the HTBI primer set and the Qiagen OneStep RT-PCR kit. Most expanded thyroid clonotypes (frequency above 0.001) were also found in blood, which suggests that blood repertoires may mirror thyroid immune responses. A 13 V-J signature model separated ophthalmopathy from stable hyperthyroidism, with nearly 90% sensitivity and roughly 84% specificity in cross-validation and 80%/75% in testing. In validation, the model predicted progression to ophthalmopathy with around 71% sensitivity and about 72% specificity, a median of approximately 6.5 months before onset. To identify TCR V-J signatures that set the groups apart, the researchers used a discovery cohort of 95 to 100 patients, made up of about 44 with Graves' ophthalmopathy and some 56 with stable Graves' hyperthyroidism. Prospective prediction of ophthalmopathy was tested in an independent validation cohort of under 20 hyperthyroidism patients and 17 patients who later progressed to ophthalmopathy. The approximately 98 discovery patients were randomly divided into training and test sets at a 7:3 ratio. Thyroid tissue and blood T-cell repertoires from about six Graves' hyperthyroidism patients were also compared in the study. Following sampling, methimazole starting at 30 mg daily was given to hyperthyroidism patients, and high-dose intravenous methylprednisolone was given to ophthalmopathy patients. Libraries were constructed in a second round of multiplex PCR, after which size selection and purification were performed. The libraries were sequenced on an Illumina HiSeq2000 using paired-end 100 bp reads. SOAPnuke was used to process the raw data, removing reads that contained adapters or uncalled bases, had a mean Phred below 15, or lacked an exact match to the constant primer or identifier. COPE v1.2.5 was used to merge high-quality paired reads, and clonotypes were defined as unique nucleotide sequences. MiTCR v1.1 was used to align the clonotypes against IMGT TRBV, TRBD and TRBJ reference segments. Analysis was restricted to V-J combinations with a frequency above 0.0001, which covered 99.2% of repertoires. A TCS score was defined as the ratio of F50 (clonal expansion) to E x V (chaos), with BLOSUM62-based TCRdist applied between CDR3 peptides within each V-J. Welch's t-statistics and random forest reduced fewer than 550 V-J features to 13, which were used in a naive Bayes classifier (R e1071). Sample size was not statistically predetermined, and investigators were not blinded to group allocation. The paper reports TCR Vbeta CDR3 sequencing of roughly 140 peripheral blood samples: under 45 ophthalmopathy, under 80 hyperthyroidism and about 17 progressor patients.

This sample comprised peripheral blood mononuclear cells (PBMCs), obtained at new diagnosis, from a patient treated with antithyroid drugs. The chain uses TRBV12-3 or TRBV12-4 and TRBJ2-4; a tentative D match to TRBD1 spans 8 bases. The clonotype originates from a woman in her twenties or thirties with Graves disease. Donor details come from another sample of the same person, matched by shared clones. CDR3 sequence: CASSGQGGAKNIQYF. The DNA reads TGTGCCAGCAGCGGACAGGGAGGGGCCAAAAACATTCAGTACTTC.